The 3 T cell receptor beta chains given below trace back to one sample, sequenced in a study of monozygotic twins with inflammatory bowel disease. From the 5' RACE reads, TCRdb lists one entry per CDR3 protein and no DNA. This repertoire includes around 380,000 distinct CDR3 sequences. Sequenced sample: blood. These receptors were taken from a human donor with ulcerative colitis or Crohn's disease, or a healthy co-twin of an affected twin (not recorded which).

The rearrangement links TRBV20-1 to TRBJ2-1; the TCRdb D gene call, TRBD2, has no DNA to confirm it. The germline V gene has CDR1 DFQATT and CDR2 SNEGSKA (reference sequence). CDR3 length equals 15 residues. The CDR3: CSARKLGGSYNEQFF.

CDR3 protein: CASSTGLNTDTQYF. The chain carries TRBV7-2 and TRBJ2-3; the TRBD2 assignment by TCRdb is unverifiable without DNA. The CDR3 is 14 amino acids. CDR1 and CDR2 (germline): SGHTA, FQGNSA.

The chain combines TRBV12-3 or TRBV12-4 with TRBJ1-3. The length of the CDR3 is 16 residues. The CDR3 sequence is CASAKRRQSSGNTIYF.